This entry describes one T cell receptor (beta chain). Its matching antigen is unknown. The germline V and J ends were trimmed by 10 bases and 6 bases, with 10 bases remaining between them. Germline V gene data show CDR1 as SGHNT and CDR2 as YYREEE (reference sequence). The length of the CDR3 is 10 residues. The sample belongs to a study of graft-versus-host responses after intestinal transplantation. Study in general: Each of the recipients got a multivisceral, liver-intestinal, or isolated intestinal transplant. All recipients got anti-thymocyte globulin induction, then tacrolimus and steroids for roughly three years. Study-level points and caveats: HvG clone declines early post-transplant were associated with peak circulating GvH levels. Patients who carried graft-donor T cell macrochimerism also had high graft-versus-host to host-versus-graft clonal ratios in their allografts.

Data came from immunoSEQ multiplex PCR; TCRdb stores just in-frame clones and leaves some out. This table has around 100,000 clones, approximately 93% appearing once. This clonotype originated in a human donor who was the organ donor for an intestinal transplant. The V call is TRBV5-4, the J call TRBJ1-2; perhaps TRBD1 as D (5 bases). Sequences were derived from unstimulated CD8+ T cells sorted from spleen or lymph node cells, sampled before transplant. The CDR3 DNA is TGTGCCTTTTGGGGGGATGGCTACACCTTC. Its protein is CAFWGDGYTF. The whole variable domain, remainder taken from reference TRBV5-4 and TRBJ1-2, is ETGVTQSPTHLIKTRGQQVTLRCSSQSGHNTVSWYQQALGQGPQFIFQYYREEENGRGNFPPRFSGLQFPNYSSELNVNALELDDSALYLCAFWGDGYTFGSGTRLTVV.